The 15 T cell receptor beta chains below come from one sample, sequenced in a study of blood T cell repertoires in COVID-19. Clones were sequenced by immunoSEQ multiplex PCR, and TCRdb holds only the in-frame ones, with some missing. The sample records approximately 31,000 clones, 70% to 90% being singletons. The specimen was peripheral blood. These receptors were collected from a man older than 75 with active COVID-19.

In nucleotides, the CDR3 is TGTGCCAGCAGTCCCCTAGATACGCAGTATTTT. Its protein is CASSPLDTQYF. V and J are TRBV2 and TRBJ2-3; D gene unclear. The V end was cut by 5 bases, the J end by 5 bases, with 5 bases between. The CDR3 is 11 residues long. In germline, CDR1 is SNHLY, CDR2 FYNNEI.

The V call is TRBV5-6, the J call TRBJ1-3; D is uncertain. The CDR3 contains 12 residues. Germline V CDR1 and CDR2: SGHDT, YYEEEE. Trimming left V 5 bases short and J 8 bases short, with 11 bases between. As DNA, the CDR3 is TGTGCCAGCAGTTATGAGCGGGACACCATATATTTT. This sequence encodes CASSYERDTIYF.

This clone was found a few times. This chain uses TRBV28 with TRBJ2-7; 8 bases match TRBD1. Trimming took 4 bases from V and 4 from J; bases not matched to a gene: 6. The germline V gene encodes CDR1 MDHEN and CDR2 SYDVKM. The CDR3 has 14 amino acids. CDR3 protein: CASSSSDREYEQYF. The CDR3 DNA sequence: TGTGCCAGCAGTTCCTCGGACAGGGAGTACGAGCAGTACTTC. Together with reference TRBV28 and TRBJ2-7, the CDR3 gives the full variable domain: DVKVTQSSRYLVKRTGEKVFLECVQDMDHENMFWYRQDPGLGLRLIYFSYDVKMKEKGDIPEGYSVSREKKERFSLILESASTNQTSMYLCASSSSDREYEQYFGPGTRLTVT.

J is TRBJ1-4 and V is TRBV18; D is undetermined. CDR1 and CDR2 (germline): KGHSH, LQKENI. V was pared by 6 bases and J by 0 bases, with 8 bases between. This CDR3 is built from 14 residues. CDR3 sequence (DNA): TGTGCCAGCTCTCCGTTTGCAACTAATGAAAAACTGTTTTTT. It encodes CASSPFATNEKLFF.

This clone is a singleton in its sample. The genes are TRBV27 and TRBJ2-3; 14 bases fit TRBD2. The germline V gene encodes CDR1 MNHEY and CDR2 SMNVEV (reference sequence). The CDR3 length is 17 residues. V was clipped by 5 bases and J by 0 bases; unmatched bases: 4. For the CDR3, the DNA is TGTGCCAGCAGTGGACTAGCGGGGGGACTAAGCACAGATACGCAGTATTTT. Translation gives CASSGLAGGLSTDTQYF.

A single count supports this clone. This chain joins TRBV29-1 and TRBJ2-2; 7 positions match TRBD2. CDR3 length: 14 amino acids. The germline CDR1 and CDR2 sequences are SQVTM and ANQGSEA. V lost 3 bases and J lost 1; bases outside the gene matches: 2. The CDR3 loop reads CSVDPSGNTGELFF. CDR3 bases: TGCAGCGTTGACCCTAGCGGGAACACCGGGGAGCTGTTTTTT.

The rearrangement joins TRBV3-1 (or the pseudogene TRBV3-2) to TRBJ2-1; TRBD2 agrees at 8 bases. The CDR3 spans 16 residues. CDR1 is LGHDT, CDR2 YNNKEL, per germline (reference sequence). The V gene end was trimmed by 3 bases and the J gene end by 6 bases; junction bases not matched to a gene: 10. The CDR3, as DNA: TGTGCCAGCAGCCAGGGCCGGGCGGGGGGACGCAATGAGCAGTTCTTC. As protein: CASSQGRAGGRNEQFF.

The rearrangement uses TRBV9 and TRBJ2-2, with D perhaps matching TRBD1 (5 bases). Germline-derived CDR1 and CDR2 are SGDLS and YYNGEE. The CDR3 covers 16 residues. V shed 3 bases and J shed 7 bases, with 19 bases lying between them. CDR3 nucleotides: TGTGCCAGCAGCGCTACCATAGGGGCCGAGAACGGGGAGCTGTTTTTT. Translation gives CASSATIGAENGELFF.

This clone was picked up a small number of times. The J gene is TRBJ1-5, the V gene TRBV3-1 (or the pseudogene TRBV3-2), with TRBD1 matching 7 bases. CDR1 and CDR2 (germline): LGHDT, YNNKEL (reference sequence). The CDR3 is 15 residues long. Unmatched junction bases numbered 10, after V lost 8 bases and J lost 3 bases. The CDR3 reads CASRKKGTDNQPQHF. Written as DNA, the CDR3 is TGTGCCAGCCGAAAAAAGGGGACAGACAATCAGCCCCAGCATTTT.

The chain has TRBV6-1 and TRBJ2-5; D is unresolved. Germline CDR1 is MNHNS and CDR2 is SASEGT. The length of the CDR3 is 13 residues. V lost 3 bases and J lost 0, with 5 bases in between. The CDR3 loop is CASSDLNQETQYF. In DNA form, the CDR3 reads TGTGCCAGCAGTGATCTAAACCAAGAGACCCAGTACTTC.

There are a few counts of this clone. The rearrangement links TRBV6-6 to TRBJ2-1, with a tentative D call TRBD2 (6 bases). This CDR3 has 15 residues. V lost 6 bases, J lost 0 bases, and 12 bases lay in between. The germline V gene encodes CDR1 MNHNY and CDR2 SVGAGI (reference sequence). The CDR3 protein is CASRGDSSSYNEQFF. The CDR3 bases are TGTGCCAGCAGGGGGGACTCCAGCTCCTACAATGAGCAGTTCTTC.

The J gene is TRBJ2-4, the V gene TRBV7-9, with 12 positions matching TRBD1. Trimming removed 5 bases from V and 2 bases from J; junction bases left unmatched: 10. The CDR3 is 18 residues long. The V gene's germline CDR1 is SEHNR and CDR2 FQNEAQ (reference sequence). The DNA of the CDR3 is TGTGCCAGCAGCCCCGGGACAGGGGGCAAGCGATCCAAAAACATTCAGTACTTC. It yields the protein CASSPGTGGKRSKNIQYF. Full variable domain (rest looked up from reference TRBV7-9 and TRBJ2-4): DTGVSQNPRHKITKRGQNVTFRCDPISEHNRLYWYRQTLGQGPEFLTYFQNEAQLEKSRLLSDRFSAERPKGSFSTLEIQRTEQGDSAMYLCASSPGTGGKRSKNIQYFGAGTRLSVL.

V gene TRBV7-3 combines with J gene TRBJ2-3; 10 positions match TRBD2. There are 14 residues in the CDR3. The germline V gene has CDR1 SGHTA and CDR2 FQGTGA. Germline trimming cut 2 bases from V and 4 bases from J; bases unmatched to any gene: 0. The CDR3 loop reads CASSLLAGADTQYF. The CDR3 region has the DNA TGTGCCAGCAGCTTACTAGCGGGGGCAGATACGCAGTATTTT.

The chain links TRBV2 to TRBJ1-5; 7 bases map to TRBD1. Germline loops: CDR1 SNHLY, CDR2 FYNNEI. This CDR3 has 13 amino acids. J gave up 7 bases and V 5 bases, and 5 bases lay outside the gene matches. CDR3 amino acids: CASSSDRRQPQHF. The CDR3, as DNA: TGTGCCAGCAGTTCGGACAGGCGGCAGCCCCAGCATTTT. Filled out from reference TRBV2 and TRBJ1-5, the complete variable domain reads EPEVTQTPSHQVTQMGQEVILRCVPISNHLYFYWYRQILGQKVEFLVSFYNNEISEKSEIFDDQFSVERPDGSNFTLKIRSTKLEDSAMYFCASSSDRRQPQHFGDGTRLSIL.

This clone was observed a single time. The V call is TRBV14, the J call TRBJ2-2, with TRBD2 matching over 10 bases. J was trimmed by 6 bases and V by 4 bases; bases with no gene match: 8. The CDR3 covers 16 residues. Germline CDR1 SGHDN, CDR2 FVKESK. As DNA, the CDR3 is TGTGCCAGCAGCCCCCGAGGTAGCGGGGGGTCCGGGGAGCTGTTTTTT. It encodes CASSPRGSGGSGELFF.